This TCR beta chain was sequenced for a study of response to subunit inactivated influenza vaccine. MiXCR was run by TCRdb on the RT-PCR reads, yielding one entry per CDR3 protein. The sample has 500,000 to 650,000 distinct CDR3 sequences; 7.6% are singletons. CDR3 length equals 16 residues. The V gene end was trimmed by 1 base and the J gene end by 7 bases; junction bases not matched to a gene: 10. Germline V gene sequence: CDR1 LGHNA, CDR2 YSLEER. Overall study results and limits: With each seasonal influenza vaccination, the authors suggested, few new T cells are recruited.

In regard to this clonotype: Its antigen is not identified.

The receptor was derived from a man aged 50 to 69 who received an inactivated influenza vaccine. Here the sequenced sample was PBMCs from blood, taken 23 to 25 months after vaccination. V and J are TRBV4-3 and TRBJ1-1; 9 nucleotides match TRBD1. For the CDR3, the DNA is TGCGCCAGCAGCCAAGGTCCGGATCCGGGACAGGGTGAAGCTTTCTTT. The encoded protein is CASSQGPDPGQGEAFF.